The next 11 T cell receptor beta chains were all read from a single sample in a study of Ad26.COV2.S vaccination and SARS-CoV-2 variants. The assay was immunoSEQ multiplex PCR, and TCRdb's table has in-frame clones only and misses some. The sample records hundreds of thousands of clones, around 93% being singletons. As for treatment: around 19 received Ad26.COV2.S at low or high dose, single or two shots; a few received placebo; per-sample allocation not given. Specimens were obtained on day 63 following the first vaccine or placebo injection. Sequences were derived from peripheral blood, sampled in a trial of Ad26.COV2.S vaccine versus placebo. Source of these receptors: a person aged 18 to 65 who received the Ad26.COV2.S COVID-19 vaccine or a placebo.

The chain carries TRBV5-6 and TRBJ2-2; D is possibly TRBD2 (6 bases). Trimming cost V 3 bases and J 6 bases, with 18 bases left between them. Germline V gene lookup returns CDR1 SGHDT and CDR2 YYEEEE. The CDR3 spans 16 residues. The CDR3 protein is CASSSTGRARAGELFF. CDR3 in DNA: TGTGCCAGCAGCTCCACCGGGAGAGCAAGGGCCGGGGAGCTGTTTTTT.

This clone was observed once. V gene TRBV28 combines with J gene TRBJ2-2; tentatively, D is TRBD1 or TRBD2 (5 bases each). Trimming left V 4 bases short and J 4 bases short, with 7 bases between. The length of the CDR3 is 13 residues. Germline assignment: CDR1 MDHEN and CDR2 SYDVKM. The CDR3 spells CASSSGTTGELFF. CDR3 nucleotides: TGTGCCAGCAGTTCCGGGACCACCGGGGAGCTGTTTTTT. The variable domain in full, with the rest retrieved from reference TRBV28 and TRBJ2-2, is DVKVTQSSRYLVKRTGEKVFLECVQDMDHENMFWYRQDPGLGLRLIYFSYDVKMKEKGDIPEGYSVSREKKERFSLILESASTNQTSMYLCASSSGTTGELFFGEGSRLTVL.

The V gene is TRBV19, the J gene TRBJ2-7; 8 bases agree with TRBD1. The trim removed 5 bases at V and 6 bases at J, leaving 6 bases unmatched. From germline, CDR1 is LNHDA and CDR2 SQIVND (reference sequence). The CDR3 length is 13 residues. DNA of the CDR3: TGTGCCAGTAGTTCTAGACAGGGGTTCGAGCAGTACTTC. This gives the protein CASSSRQGFEQYF.

The J gene is TRBJ2-3, the V gene TRBV24-1, with a weak D call TRBD2 (5 bases). The CDR3 is 15 residues long. The V gene lost 3 bases and the J gene lost 6 bases, with 15 bases spanning the gap. The V gene's germline CDR1 is KGHDR and CDR2 SFDVKD. CDR3 loop: CATSDEDWVSDTQYF. CDR3 nucleotides: TGTGCCACCAGTGATGAGGACTGGGTTAGCGATACGCAGTATTTT.

The V gene is TRBV9, the J gene TRBJ2-5; maybe TRBD2 (6 bases). Looked up from germline, CDR1 is SGDLS and CDR2 is YYNGEE. The V and J ends lost 4 bases and 4 bases respectively, with 11 bases between them. The CDR3 is 13 amino acids. CDR3 nucleotides: TGTGCCAGCAGCCACGGGGGAGGAGAGACCCAGTACTTC. Its protein is CASSHGGGETQYF.

This sequence joins TRBV19 and TRBJ2-7; 7 bases map to TRBD1. The CDR3 sequence is 16 residues long. After removal of 0 bases from V and 4 bases from J, the junction contained 9 bases not matched to a gene. Germline-derived CDR1 and CDR2 are LNHDA and SQIVND (reference sequence). Here the CDR3 DNA reads TGTGCCAGTAGTATAGATCAGGCGACAGGGAGTTACGAGCAGTACTTC. Amino acid sequence: CASSIDQATGSYEQYF.

The chain uses TRBV4-1 and TRBJ2-7, with TRBD1 matching 8 bases. This CDR3 comprises 16 residues. V gave up 0 bases and J gave up 3 bases; unmatched junction bases: 7. Germline CDR1 MGHRA, CDR2 YSYEKL. The CDR3 sequence is CASSQDSHRGDYEQYF. CDR3 DNA sequence: TGCGCCAGCAGCCAAGATTCTCACAGGGGGGACTACGAGCAGTACTTC.

The gene calls are TRBV18 and TRBJ1-1, with unresolved D. The V gene lost 6 bases and the J gene lost 1 base, with 12 bases spanning the gap. CDR1 and CDR2 from the germline V gene are KGHSH and LQKENI. This CDR3 comprises 14 residues. Here the CDR3 DNA reads TGTGCCAGCTCTCCCTACAGTGGGAACACTGAAGCTTTCTTT. Protein sequence: CASSPYSGNTEAFF.

The rearrangement uses TRBV30 and TRBJ2-1; 9 nucleotides agree with TRBD1. The CDR3 has 17 amino acids. Trimming removed 2 bases from V and 3 bases from J; junction bases left unmatched: 11. The germline gives CDR1 GTSNPN, CDR2 SVGIG (reference sequence). For the CDR3, the DNA is TGTGCCTGGAGTCCCCTTTTCGGGACAGGGATCTACAATGAGCAGTTCTTC. Translation gives CAWSPLFGTGIYNEQFF.

As DNA, the CDR3 is TGTGCCAGCTCACCACAAGGGACAGCCGAAGAGACCCAGTACTTC. Translating it yields CASSPQGTAEETQYF. The chain carries TRBV18 and TRBJ2-5, with TRBD1 identical over 7 bases. The germline gives CDR1 KGHSH, CDR2 LQKENI. V dropped 1 base and J dropped 3; count of bases not matched to a gene: 5. There are 15 residues in the CDR3.

This clone appeared once. The chain carries TRBV2 and TRBJ2-1; 11 nucleotides align to TRBD2. V was pared by 7 bases and J by 7 bases, with 6 bases of the junction left unmatched. CDR1 and CDR2 from the germline V gene are SNHLY and FYNNEI. This CDR3 comprises 14 residues. CDR3 protein: CASNSLAGDNEQFF. DNA of the CDR3: TGTGCCAGCAATTCACTAGCGGGGGATAATGAGCAGTTCTTC.